The 15 T cell receptor beta chains below all came from one sample that was sequenced in a study of T cells in tumors after PD-1 blockade. The data were produced by immunoSEQ multiplex PCR, yet TCRdb's version contains in-frame clones alone and is incomplete. The sample includes some 43,000 clones, approximately 81% seen only once; the top ten take approximately 4%. Material: PBMCs, obtained before anti-PD-1 treatment. The origin of the receptors is a human donor with basal cell carcinoma.

V and J are TRBV6-6 and TRBJ1-2; no reliable D call. This CDR3 region has 14 residues. Trimming pared 8 bases from V and 0 bases from J, leaving 13 bases between. Germline CDR1 MNHNY, CDR2 SVGAGI (reference sequence). This chain's CDR3 is CASSAGLANYGYTF. CDR3 nucleotide sequence: TGTGCCAGCTCGGCGGGGTTAGCTAACTATGGCTACACCTTC.

This chain links TRBV4-2 with TRBJ1-2, with 9 bases that match TRBD1. The length of the CDR3 is 15 residues. Per germline, CDR1 LGHNA and CDR2 YNFKEQ. V shed 4 bases and J 6 bases; nucleotides not matched to a gene: 9. CDR3 coding DNA: TGTGCCAGCAGCCGGGGGAGGGGACAGGGAAATGGCTACACCTTC. This codes for CASSRGRGQGNGYTF.

DNA of the CDR3: TGTGCCACCAGTGATTTGTTGGGCATTACGCAGTATTTT. It specifies CATSDLLGITQYF. The V and J genes are TRBV24-1 and TRBJ2-3, with no clear D. V lost 0 bases to trimming and J lost 8 bases, with 8 bases between them. The CDR3 runs 13 residues. The V gene's germline CDR1 is KGHDR and CDR2 SFDVKD.

In its sample, this clone was seen once. The chain links TRBV10-1 to TRBJ1-1; 12 bases are a match to TRBD1. Germline loops: CDR1 WNHNN, CDR2 SYGVQD (reference sequence). CDR3 size: 16 residues. The V segment lost 6 bases and the J segment 1 base; nucleotides outside the gene matches: 6. CDR3 protein: CASSLGQGAENTEAFF. As DNA, the CDR3 is TGCGCCAGCAGCTTGGGACAGGGGGCCGAGAACACTGAAGCTTTCTTT.

CDR3 nucleotides: TGTGCCAGCAGTGCCGAGGGGGGGGGCAGCACAGATACGCAGTATTTT. Residues: CASSAEGGGSTDTQYF. V usage is TRBV6-4 and J usage is TRBJ2-3; a weak D match, TRBD2 (7 bases). The CDR3 spans 16 residues. Trimming pared 4 bases from V and 0 bases from J, leaving 14 bases between. Germline loops: CDR1 MRHNA, CDR2 SNTAGT.

The chain employs TRBV5-1 and TRBJ2-5, with 13 nucleotides matching TRBD2. V lost 3 bases, J lost 2 bases, and 4 bases stayed unmatched. Germline values: CDR1 SGHRS, CDR2 YFSETQ. This CDR3 has 16 amino acids. The CDR3 bases are TGCGCCAGCAGCTACCAGACTAGCGGGGGGCAAGAGACCCAGTACTTC. It specifies CASSYQTSGGQETQYF. The whole variable domain, filled in from reference TRBV5-1 and TRBJ2-5, reads KAGVTQTPRYLIKTRGQQVTLSCSPISGHRSVSWYQQTPGQGLQFLFEYFSETQRNKGNFPGRFSGRQFSNSRSEMNVSTLELGDSALYLCASSYQTSGGQETQYFGPGTRLLVL.

The J gene is TRBJ1-5, the V gene TRBV21-1; the table names TRBD1, a call not compared with the DNA. TRBV21-1 is annotated as a pseudogene. There are 18 residues in the CDR3. CDR3 in DNA: TGTGCCAGCAGGAACCCGGGACAGGGGTTGGATAGCAATCAGCCCCAGCATTTT. Translating gives CASRNPGQGLDSNQPQHF.

In regard to this clone: An end of the junction differs from the germline gene, which may be a read error. The chain has TRBV7-2 and TRBJ2-1; 9 bases line up with TRBD2. This CDR3 is built from 14 residues. Germline-derived CDR1 and CDR2 are SGHTA and FQGNSA. CDR3 protein: CASSLLAGYNGQFF. Written as DNA, the CDR3 is TGTGCCAGCAGCTTACTAGCGGGGTACAATGGGCAGTTCTTC.

The genes are TRBV19 and TRBJ2-4; 15 nucleotides match TRBD2. The trim removed 4 bases at V and 0 bases at J, leaving 7 bases unmatched. In germline, CDR1 is LNHDA, CDR2 SQIVND (reference sequence). The length of the CDR3 is 19 residues. This CDR3 is CASSKRTSGGDLAKNIQYF. The CDR3 coding sequence is TGTGCCAGTAGTAAAAGGACTAGCGGGGGGGATCTAGCCAAAAACATTCAGTACTTC.

This clone was counted a few times. V usage is TRBV6-6 and J usage is TRBJ1-6, with TRBD1 as a possible D gene (5 bases). The CDR3 is 15 residues long. Per germline, CDR1 MNHNY and CDR2 SVGAGI (reference sequence). Trimming left V 7 bases short and J 7 bases short, with 17 bases between. In nucleotides, the CDR3 is TGTGCCAGCACCCAAAGAGGGACGGGAAATTCACCCCTCCACTTT. Translating it yields CASTQRGTGNSPLHF.

J is TRBJ1-1 and V is TRBV14, with no clear D. The germline CDR1 and CDR2 sequences are SGHDN and FVKESK. Trimming pared 4 bases from V and 6 bases from J, leaving 24 bases between. The CDR3 consists of 17 residues. CDR3 protein: CASSPPRVRFFDAEAFF. The CDR3 DNA is TGTGCCAGCAGCCCCCCTCGAGTCAGGTTTTTTGACGCTGAAGCTTTCTTT.

The chain joins TRBV12-3 or TRBV12-4 to TRBJ1-2, with 9 bases lining up with TRBD1. V gave up 7 bases and J gave up 7 bases; unmatched junction bases: 7. The CDR3 consists of 13 residues. Here the CDR3 DNA reads TGTGCCAGCACACTACAGGGGGCATTTGGCTACACCTTC. Protein: CASTLQGAFGYTF.

V is TRBV5-1 and J is TRBJ1-2, with TRBD1 identical over 7 bases. Germline V gives CDR1 SGHRS, CDR2 YFSETQ. The junction had 7 bases not matched to a gene; V was cut back by 4 bases and J by 10 bases. The CDR3 extends over 12 amino acids. Here the CDR3 DNA reads TGCGCCAGCAGCCACCAGGGGGAGTACTACACCTTC. It codes for CASSHQGEYYTF.

A few counts support this clone. The chain joins TRBV6-5 to TRBJ1-1; the D is unclear. The length of the CDR3 is 15 residues. Germline CDR1 and CDR2: MNHEY and SVGAGI. The V end lost 0 bases, the J end lost 0 bases, and 8 bases lay between the germline ends. The CDR3 loop reads CASSYSRALNTEAFF. The CDR3 region has the DNA TGTGCCAGCAGTTACTCCCGGGCTTTGAACACTGAAGCTTTCTTT.

The chain combines TRBV5-4 with TRBJ2-1, with D tentatively TRBD2 (5 bases). The V gene lost 5 bases and the J gene lost 0 bases, with 18 bases spanning the gap. CDR1 is SGHNT, CDR2 YYREEE, per germline (reference sequence). The CDR3 covers 17 residues. The CDR3 here is CASRAELGSSSYNEQFF. CDR3 DNA sequence: TGTGCCAGCAGAGCCGAGTTAGGGAGCAGCTCCTACAATGAGCAGTTCTTC.